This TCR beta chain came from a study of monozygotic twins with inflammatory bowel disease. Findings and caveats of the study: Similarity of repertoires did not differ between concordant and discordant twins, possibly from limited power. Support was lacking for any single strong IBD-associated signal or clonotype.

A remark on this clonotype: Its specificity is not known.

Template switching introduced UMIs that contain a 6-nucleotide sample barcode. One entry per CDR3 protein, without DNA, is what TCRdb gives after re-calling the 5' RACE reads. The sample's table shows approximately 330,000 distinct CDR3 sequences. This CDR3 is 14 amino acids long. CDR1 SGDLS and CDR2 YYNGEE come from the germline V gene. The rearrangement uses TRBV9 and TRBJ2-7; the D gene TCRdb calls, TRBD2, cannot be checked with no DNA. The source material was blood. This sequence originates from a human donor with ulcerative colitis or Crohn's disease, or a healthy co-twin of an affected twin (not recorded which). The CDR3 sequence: CASNPAGGSYEQYF.